Following are 26 T cell receptor beta chains from one sample sequenced in a study of blood T cell repertoires in COVID-19. The protocol was immunoSEQ multiplex PCR, while the TCRdb copy is restricted to in-frame clones and leaves out a portion. The table lists about 120,000 clones, nearly 90% of them singletons, with around 4.9% in the top ten. The sample comprised peripheral blood. The receptors stem from a human donor in a cohort sampled during active COVID-19.

The genes are TRBV10-1 and TRBJ1-2; TRBD1 is a possible D gene (6 bases). Trimming removed 0 bases from V and 6 bases from J, with 20 bases in between. There are 17 residues in the CDR3. The V gene's germline CDR1 is WNHNN and CDR2 SYGVQD (reference sequence). This CDR3 reads CASSESRDKALVDGYTF. CDR3 sequence (DNA): TGCGCCAGCAGTGAGTCCAGGGACAAAGCCCTCGTGGATGGCTACACCTTC.

This chain links TRBV7-3 with TRBJ2-3, with D possibly matching TRBD1 (6 bases). Germline V gene sequence: CDR1 SGHTA, CDR2 FQGTGA. V was cut by 5 bases and J by 2 bases, with 14 bases left in between. The CDR3 is 15 residues long. The CDR3 protein is CASSTRLGATDTQYF. DNA for the CDR3: TGTGCCAGCAGCACGCGGCTGGGGGCCACAGATACGCAGTATTTT.

This chain links TRBV6-4 with TRBJ2-1, with TRBD2 matching over 11 bases. V lost 4 bases to trimming and J lost 3 bases; unmatched junction nucleotides: 2. Per the germline V gene, CDR1 is MRHNA and CDR2 is SNTAGT. The CDR3 runs 15 residues. The CDR3 loop is CASSVTSGSYNEQFF. The DNA for the CDR3 is TGTGCCAGCAGTGTAACTAGCGGGAGCTACAATGAGCAGTTCTTC.

The chain recombines TRBV6-5 with TRBJ2-2, with TRBD2 matching 7 bases. This CDR3 is built from 15 residues. Per the germline V gene, CDR1 is MNHEY and CDR2 is SVGAGI. V trimming: 4 bases; J trimming: 4 bases; junction bases outside the gene matches: 6. In DNA, the CDR3 is TGTGCCAGCAGTTTGGGGGGGGATGTCACCGGGGAGCTGTTTTTT. Encoded protein: CASSLGGDVTGELFF.

V and J are TRBV9 and TRBJ2-3; 11 positions match TRBD2. The junction had 6 bases not matched to a gene; V was cut back by 2 bases and J by 1 base. Germline loops: CDR1 SGDLS, CDR2 YYNGEE. This CDR3 is 17 amino acids long. The CDR3 nucleotides read TGTGCCAGCAGCGTTTCAATAGCGGGAGGGGGCACAGATACGCAGTATTTT. Residues: CASSVSIAGGGTDTQYF.

V and J are TRBV28 and TRBJ2-7; TRBD1 matches 10 bases. V shed 6 bases and J 5 bases; nucleotides not matched to a gene: 10. This CDR3 has 15 residues. CDR1 is MDHEN and CDR2 is SYDVKM in the germline V gene. The CDR3 region is CASRFPGQGSDEQYF. CDR3 in DNA: TGTGCCAGCAGATTTCCGGGACAGGGGTCTGACGAGCAGTACTTC.

The J gene is TRBJ2-7, the V gene TRBV11-2; D perhaps matches TRBD1 (6 bases). This CDR3 region has 15 residues. Trimming took 2 bases from V and 1 from J, leaving 12 bases between them. Germline V gene lookup returns CDR1 SGHAT and CDR2 FQNNGV. CDR3 sequence (DNA): TGTGCCAGCAGCTTAACTGGGGGCTTGTCCTACGAGCAGTACTTC. Amino acid sequence: CASSLTGGLSYEQYF.

The rearrangement uses TRBV11-2 and TRBJ2-1; 10 bases are a match to TRBD2. Germline V CDR1 and CDR2: SGHAT, FQNNGV. This CDR3 has 15 residues. V lost 6 bases to trimming and J lost 1 base; unmatched junction nucleotides: 3. The DNA of the CDR3 is TGTGCCAGCAGGGGACTAGCGCATTCCTACAATGAGCAGTTCTTC. Protein: CASRGLAHSYNEQFF.

V and J are TRBV14 and TRBJ2-7, with TRBD1 matching over 10 bases. The length of the CDR3 is 14 residues. CDR1 is SGHDN, CDR2 FVKESK, per germline. The junction had 9 bases not matched to a gene; V was cut back by 5 bases and J by 8 bases. The DNA of the CDR3 is TGTGCCAGCAGCTCGGGACAGGGGTTCTTGAAGCAGTACTTC. Amino acid sequence: CASSSGQGFLKQYF.

The CDR3 reads CASSRPGQIKETQYF. In DNA, the CDR3 is TGTGCCAGCAGTCGCCCCGGACAAATTAAAGAGACCCAGTACTTC. The chain links TRBV6-6 to TRBJ2-5, with D tentatively TRBD1 (5 bases). The germline V and J ends were trimmed by 5 bases and 3 bases, with 16 bases remaining between them. CDR1 and CDR2 (germline): MNHNY, SVGAGI (reference sequence). CDR3 length equals 15 residues.

The gene calls are TRBV28 and TRBJ2-6, with 7 bases identical to TRBD2. Germline CDR1 is MDHEN and CDR2 is SYDVKM. CDR3 length equals 18 residues. Trimming at V came to 0 bases and at J to 2 bases, leaving 7 bases not matched to a gene. In DNA form, the CDR3 reads TGTGCCAGCAGTTTATGGTCTGTGGGGGGGGCTGGGGCCAACGTCCTGACTTTC. It translates to CASSLWSVGGAGANVLTF.

The chain carries TRBV7-9 and TRBJ1-4, with D uncertain. CDR1 is SEHNR and CDR2 is FQNEAQ in the germline V gene (reference sequence). V shed 5 bases and J shed 4 bases, with 11 bases lying between them. This CDR3 comprises 14 residues. The chain's CDR3 is CASSHRASNEKLFF. The CDR3 DNA reads TGTGCCAGCAGCCATCGAGCAAGTAATGAAAAACTGTTTTTT.

The gene calls are TRBV5-4 and TRBJ2-3; possibly TRBD2 for D (6 bases). In germline, CDR1 is SGHNT, CDR2 YYREEE (reference sequence). V lost 0 bases, J lost 5 bases, and 10 bases lay in between. The CDR3 has 14 residues. CDR3 residues: CASSLVVSGDTQYF. In DNA form, the CDR3 reads TGTGCCAGCAGCTTGGTGGTTAGCGGAGATACGCAGTATTTT.

V gene TRBV3-1 (or the pseudogene TRBV3-2) combines with J gene TRBJ2-5; 10 nucleotides agree with TRBD2. Germline CDR1 and CDR2: LGHDT and YNNKEL (reference sequence). This CDR3 region has 17 residues. The V gene end was trimmed by 1 base and the J gene end by 6 bases; junction bases not matched to a gene: 11. This CDR3 is CASSQAGSGGNRKTQYF. CDR3 nucleotides: TGTGCCAGCAGCCAAGCGGGTAGCGGGGGGAACAGGAAGACCCAGTACTTC.

Details on this clone: The same CDR3 is also encoded by other DNA sequences in this sample. The chain carries TRBV10-1 and TRBJ2-1; TRBD1 matches at 10 bases. The CDR3 runs 15 residues. The trim removed 2 bases at V and 2 bases at J, leaving 0 bases unmatched. Germline CDR1 WNHNN, CDR2 SYGVQD (reference sequence). This CDR3 is CASSEGTGAYNEQFF. The CDR3 DNA is TGCGCCAGCAGTGAGGGGACAGGGGCCTACAATGAGCAGTTCTTC.

The chain links TRBV12-2 to TRBJ2-7; the table's D gene call, TRBD1, was not cross checked with the DNA. TRBV12-2 is flagged as a pseudogene. The CDR3 length is 14 residues. The CDR3 loop reads CASRLVLRVYEQYF. Written as DNA, the CDR3 is TGTGCAAGTCGCTTAGTACTCAGGGTCTACGAGCAGTACTTC.

The chain recombines TRBV5-1 with TRBJ2-1; D might be TRBD1 (5 bases). V was shortened by 0 bases and J by 6 bases, with 10 bases between the two germline ends. The CDR3 has 14 amino acids. Germline lookup yields CDR1 SGHRS and CDR2 YFSETQ. The CDR3 loop is CASSLGQGTNEQFF. The CDR3 nucleotides are TGCGCCAGCAGCTTGGGGCAGGGAACCAATGAGCAGTTCTTC.

The DNA of the CDR3 is TGTGCCAGTAGTTTCGGGGTAGCGGGGGCAGATACGCAGTATTTT. It specifies CASSFGVAGADTQYF. The chain employs TRBV19 and TRBJ2-3, with 9 bases that match TRBD2. This CDR3 is built from 15 residues. CDR1 is LNHDA, CDR2 SQIVND, per germline (reference sequence). V gave up 5 bases and J gave up 4 bases; unmatched junction bases: 7.

The chain links TRBV2 to TRBJ2-2; possibly TRBD2 for D (6 bases). The CDR3 sequence is 14 residues long. V lost 6 bases, J lost 1 base, and 9 bases lay in between. Germline lookup yields CDR1 SNHLY and CDR2 FYNNEI. Here the CDR3 DNA reads TGTGCCAGCAGCGTGGAGGGGAACACCGGGGAGCTGTTTTTT. Translated: CASSVEGNTGELFF.

In DNA, the CDR3 is TGTGCCAGCAGTCCGGGGTTCACCGGGGAGCTGTTTTTT. This sequence encodes CASSPGFTGELFF. The chain employs TRBV12-3 or TRBV12-4 and TRBJ2-2; D is perhaps TRBD2 (5 bases). The CDR3 length is 13 residues. Between the trimmed V and J ends, which lost 5 bases and 4 bases, there was a span of 8 bases.

V gene TRBV5-4 combines with J gene TRBJ2-1, with 8 bases identical to TRBD2. This CDR3 has 15 amino acids. Germline V gives CDR1 SGHNT, CDR2 YYREEE (reference sequence). V was clipped by 3 bases and J by 12 bases; unmatched bases: 14. The CDR3 reads CASSSTSLGLGAQFF. The CDR3 DNA reads TGTGCCAGCAGCTCTACTAGTTTGGGACTAGGGGCGCAGTTCTTC.

The rearrangement joins TRBV6-5 to TRBJ2-7, with D uncertain. From germline, CDR1 is MNHEY and CDR2 SVGAGI. The CDR3 runs 14 residues. V was trimmed by 6 bases and J by 2 bases, leaving 14 bases between them. The CDR3 is CASSPRAGPYEQYF. Here the CDR3 DNA reads TGTGCCAGCAGCCCCCGAGCAGGCCCCTACGAGCAGTACTTC.

V and J are TRBV3-1 (or the pseudogene TRBV3-2) and TRBJ1-6; 10 bases fit TRBD1. J lost 7 bases, V lost 4 bases, and 4 bases had no gene match. The CDR3 runs to 15 residues. The germline gives CDR1 LGHDT, CDR2 YNNKEL (reference sequence). CDR3 coding DNA: TGTGCCAGCAGCCCGACAGGGGGCGCGAATTCACCCCTCCACTTT. It codes for CASSPTGGANSPLHF.

This clone has a single count. The rearrangement links TRBV18 to TRBJ1-4; the D is unclear. The CDR3 extends over 15 amino acids. CDR1 KGHSH and CDR2 LQKENI come from the germline V gene. The germline V and J ends were trimmed by 2 bases and 8 bases, with 15 bases remaining between them. In DNA, the CDR3 is TGTGCCAGCTCACCAGACGCTTCTAGAGTGGAAAAACTGTTTTTT. Protein sequence: CASSPDASRVEKLFF.

The CDR3 protein is CASSQERGAGNYGYTF. The CDR3, as DNA: TGCGCCAGCAGCCAAGAGCGGGGGGCAGGGAACTATGGCTACACCTTC. The chain has TRBV4-1 and TRBJ1-2, with TRBD1 as a possible D gene (6 bases). In germline, CDR1 is MGHRA, CDR2 YSYEKL. The V gene lost 0 bases and the J gene lost 2 bases, with 13 bases spanning the gap. This CDR3 is 16 amino acids long.

This clone was detected only once. CDR3 region: CASSYTGLAGEQYF. Here the CDR3 DNA reads TGTGCCAGCAGTTACACTGGACTAGCAGGCGAGCAGTACTTC. The gene calls are TRBV6-5 and TRBJ2-7; 8 bases are a match to TRBD2. This CDR3 contains 14 residues. Germline V lookup: CDR1 MNHEY, CDR2 SVGAGI. After removal of 2 bases from V and 6 bases from J, the junction contained 6 bases not matched to a gene.